The 17 T cell receptor beta chains below all came from one sample that was sequenced in a study of vaccination effects on CD4 cells after COVID-19. Under the ViraFEST assay, PBMC were stimulated with viral peptide pools so that antigen-specific CD4+ T cells expanded. Sequencing was performed afterwards. Once cultured for 9 to 11 days, the cells underwent separation to obtain CD4+ T cells. It was two doses of either the BNT162b2 or mRNA-1273 vaccine that participants received. The antigens these receptors bind are not known. Produced via immunoSEQ multiplex PCR; TCRdb's table is partial and in-frame only. The table has 25,000 to 30,000 clones, almost 75% seen once; the top ten hold about 15%. The specimen comprised CD4+ T cells from PBMCs cultured with HCoV-229E spike peptides, sampled after COVID-19 vaccination. The origin of the receptors is a human donor who received a COVID-19 vaccine.

The chain has TRBV21-1 and TRBJ1-3; the table's D gene call, TRBD1, was not cross checked with the DNA. TRBV21-1 is a pseudogene locus. CDR3 length: 20 residues. This chain's CDR3 is CASSKKRRGQGAVGGNTIYF. The CDR3 DNA sequence: TGTGCCAGCAGCAAAAAGCGCCGGGGACAGGGGGCCGTGGGAGGAAACACCATATATTTT.

The V gene is TRBV5-1, the J gene TRBJ2-7; the D call may be TRBD1 or TRBD2 (5 bases each). The CDR3 totals 15 residues. The germline CDR1 and CDR2 sequences are SGHRS and YFSETQ. V was cut by 4 bases and J by 5 bases, with 19 bases left in between. The CDR3 DNA is TGCGCCAGCAGCCCATCTGGGACCGCCCTCCACGAGCAGTACTTC. It codes for CASSPSGTALHEQYF.

This chain connects TRBV6-5 to TRBJ2-1; 9 positions agree with TRBD1. V lost 8 bases, J lost 3 bases, and 8 bases stayed unmatched. The CDR3 contains 15 residues. Germline loops: CDR1 MNHEY, CDR2 SVGAGI. CDR3 nucleotide sequence: TGTGCCAGCGTTGGGACAGGGAGGGGCTACAATGAGCAGTTCTTC. The encoded protein is CASVGTGRGYNEQFF.

DNA of the CDR3: TGTGCCAGCAGCCCGGGAGTGAAGGCTAACTATGGCTACACCTTC. Its translation is CASSPGVKANYGYTF. The chain employs TRBV5-5 and TRBJ1-2; D gene ambiguous. Trimming removed 4 bases from V and 0 bases from J, with 13 bases in between. CDR1 SGHKS and CDR2 YYEKEE come from the germline V gene (reference sequence). This CDR3 spans 15 amino acids.

CDR3 DNA: TGCGCCAGCAGCTTGCAACCACAGGGCGGCTATGGCTACACCTTC. It yields the protein CASSLQPQGGYGYTF. The V gene is TRBV5-1, the J gene TRBJ1-2; weak D call: TRBD1 (6 bases). Germline CDR1 SGHRS, CDR2 YFSETQ. The CDR3 covers 15 residues. V lost 1 base to trimming and J lost 4 bases, with 14 bases between them.

This sequence joins TRBV4-1 and TRBJ2-3, with TRBD2 identical over 13 bases. Losses at the gene ends were 10 bases for V and 2 bases for J; bases not matched to a gene: 6. This CDR3 is built from 15 residues. Germline V CDR1 and CDR2: MGHRA, YSYEKL. CDR3 sequence reads: CATRTSGSPTDTQYF. DNA of the CDR3: TGCGCCACCAGGACTAGCGGGAGCCCCACAGATACGCAGTATTTT.

In nucleotides, the CDR3 is TGCGCCAGCAGCCCAGAGGCCGACGGGAGAAACATTCAGTACTTC. Translation gives CASSPEADGRNIQYF. V usage is TRBV4-1 and J usage is TRBJ2-4, with a possible D match to TRBD2 (6 bases). Per germline, CDR1 MGHRA and CDR2 YSYEKL. This CDR3 is built from 15 residues. Trimming pared 4 bases from V and 6 bases from J, leaving 16 bases between.

The chain links TRBV14 to TRBJ2-2, with D perhaps matching TRBD2 (5 bases). The CDR3 extends over 16 amino acids. CDR1 and CDR2 from the germline V gene are SGHDN and FVKESK. V was cut by 3 bases and J by 4 bases, with 15 bases left in between. Written as DNA, the CDR3 is TGTGCCAGCAGCCATATTCCGGGATCGGGCACCGGGGAGCTGTTTTTT. It is translated as CASSHIPGSGTGELFF.

The genes are TRBV19 and TRBJ1-1, with D uncertain. The CDR3 length is 13 residues. The V gene's germline CDR1 is LNHDA and CDR2 SQIVND (reference sequence). Trimming cost V 3 bases and J 4 bases, with 9 bases left between them. In nucleotides, the CDR3 is TGTGCCAGTAGTATTAGTATCGTCACTGAAGCTTTCTTT. Protein product: CASSISIVTEAFF.

The genes are TRBV5-6 and TRBJ1-1, with D possibly being TRBD1 (6 bases). CDR1 and CDR2 from the germline V gene are SGHDT and YYEEEE. The V end was cut by 0 bases, the J end by 1 base, with 16 bases between. This CDR3 spans 17 amino acids. The CDR3 spells CASSLVQGSFGNTEAFF. The DNA for the CDR3 is TGTGCCAGCAGCTTGGTACAGGGCTCGTTCGGGAACACTGAAGCTTTCTTT.

The V call is TRBV29-1, the J call TRBJ1-1, with D possibly matching TRBD1 (6 bases). Germline CDR1 and CDR2: SQVTM and ANQGSEA. The CDR3 contains 12 residues. The V end was cut by 4 bases, the J end by 3 bases, with 9 bases between. The CDR3 spells CSVVGGDTEAFF. DNA of the CDR3: TGCAGCGTTGTGGGGGGCGACACTGAAGCTTTCTTT.

This clone was counted only a few times. In nucleotides, the CDR3 is TGTGCCATCGAGGGACAGGGGGGGACAACCAATGAGCAGTTCTTC. As protein: CAIEGQGGTTNEQFF. The chain recombines TRBV7-9 with TRBJ2-1; 11 bases agree with TRBD1. The V and J ends lost 10 bases and 6 bases, in that order; junction bases with no gene match: 11. CDR1 and CDR2 (germline): SEHNR, FQNEAQ (reference sequence). The CDR3 covers 15 residues.

CDR3 coding DNA: TGTGCCAGCAGCTTGGATCAGGGCTGGGTGGAGACCCAGTACTTC. Translated, it gives CASSLDQGWVETQYF. This sequence joins TRBV5-4 and TRBJ2-5, with a tentative D call TRBD1 (5 bases). Germline V gene data show CDR1 as SGHNT and CDR2 as YYREEE (reference sequence). CDR3 length: 15 amino acids. V lost 0 bases, J lost 5 bases, and 14 bases lay in between.

The chain joins TRBV29-1 to TRBJ2-1, with D possibly TRBD1 on 5 matching bases. The CDR3 sequence is 18 residues long. The germline CDR1 and CDR2 sequences are SQVTM and ANQGSEA. V shed 1 base and J shed 0 bases, with 19 bases lying between them. CDR3 bases: TGCAGCGTTGAAGGAAGTAGGGGCAGCCTCAGCTCCTACAATGAGCAGTTCTTC. Residues: CSVEGSRGSLSSYNEQFF.

This clone was seen more than once but under ten times. The chain has TRBV7-2 and TRBJ1-1; a possible D gene is TRBD1 (5 bases). CDR1 is SGHTA, CDR2 FQGNSA, per germline. With 5 bases removed from V and 2 bases from J, the gap between germline ends came to 12 bases. CDR3 length equals 14 residues. The CDR3 sequence is CASSQAGANTEAFF. The CDR3 DNA reads as TGTGCCAGCAGCCAGGCCGGGGCCAACACTGAAGCTTTCTTT.

Here the CDR3 reads CATSARWRGYNEQFF. The DNA of the CDR3 is TGTGCCACTTCGGCTCGCTGGCGGGGGTACAATGAGCAGTTCTTC. This chain links TRBV19 with TRBJ2-1, with 7 bases matching TRBD2. CDR3 length: 15 residues. CDR1 and CDR2 (germline): LNHDA, SQIVND (reference sequence). Trimming cost V 10 bases and J 4 bases; bases outside gene matches: 13.

This clone was seen only once. The V and J genes are TRBV5-1 and TRBJ1-5, with a tentative D call TRBD1 (6 bases). Trimming took 4 bases from V and 8 from J, leaving 19 bases between them. CDR3 length: 15 residues. Germline values: CDR1 SGHRS, CDR2 YFSETQ. CDR3 in amino acids: CASSPGLGAKEPQHF. CDR3 nucleotide sequence: TGCGCCAGCAGCCCGGGATTGGGGGCGAAGGAGCCCCAGCATTTT.